Following are 27 T cell receptor beta chains from one sample sequenced in a study of CD8 T cells in ankylosing spondylitis. TCRdb independently ran MiXCR on the 5' RACE reads; one entry per CDR3 protein. The sample includes 250,000 to 350,000 distinct CDR3 sequences, around 20% of them seen just once. The sequencing input was blood, either unsorted or a sorted T cell fraction (not recorded which). All receptors derive from a female donor with ankylosing spondylitis or in good health (not recorded which).

This clonotype was counted only a few times. The chain links TRBV6-4 to TRBJ2-1, with D possibly TRBD2 on 6 matching bases. Trimming shortened V by 0 bases and J by 0 bases, and 15 bases separated the two germline ends. Germline values: CDR1 MRHNA, CDR2 SNTAGT. This CDR3 has 18 amino acids. CDR3 sequence (DNA): TGTGCCAGCAGTGACTCCCCGGCCACTAGCATCTCCTACAATGAGCAGTTCTTC. Its protein product is CASSDSPATSISYNEQFF.

This clonotype has a count of ten or more. This chain connects TRBV20-1 to TRBJ1-6; no firm D call. The CDR3 runs to 13 residues. In germline, CDR1 is DFQATT, CDR2 SNEGSKA (reference sequence). The ends were cut back, 1 base at V and 8 bases at J, with 9 bases in the middle. The CDR3 DNA follows: TGCAGTGCTAGAGCAGGCGAGGATTCACCCCTCCACTTT. Encoded protein: CSARAGEDSPLHF.

This clonotype occurred a few times. The chain links TRBV5-1 to TRBJ2-1; TRBD2 matches at 12 bases. Germline CDR1 SGHRS, CDR2 YFSETQ. The CDR3 is made up of 16 amino acids. The V and J ends lost 2 bases and 8 bases, in that order; junction bases with no gene match: 8. The CDR3 DNA reads TGCGCCAGCAGCTTACTGACTAGCGGGAGAGGTGATGAGCAGTTCTTC. It yields the protein CASSLLTSGRGDEQFF.

This clonotype was found a few times. This chain connects TRBV5-1 to TRBJ2-7; 7 nucleotides match TRBD1. Germline lookup yields CDR1 SGHRS and CDR2 YFSETQ. V shed 4 bases, J shed 5 bases, and the junction held 15 bases outside the gene matches. This CDR3 comprises 16 residues. The CDR3 spells CASSKTSLTGANEQYF. The DNA for the CDR3 is TGCGCCAGCAGCAAAACCTCGTTAACAGGGGCCAACGAGCAGTACTTC.

J is TRBJ2-1 and V is TRBV7-9; 9 positions match TRBD2. Germline CDR1 is SEHNR and CDR2 is FQNEAQ (reference sequence). This CDR3 comprises 16 residues. V lost 3 bases, J lost 5 bases, and 8 bases stayed unmatched. The CDR3 DNA follows: TGTGCCAGCAGCTTGAAGGTGATAGCGGGAGACAATGAGCAGTTCTTC. Protein: CASSLKVIAGDNEQFF.

Here the CDR3 reads CASSPLLGYQETQYF. As DNA, the CDR3 is TGTGCCAGCAGCCCCCTTCTGGGGTACCAAGAGACCCAGTACTTC. The chain employs TRBV7-9 and TRBJ2-5; D is ambiguous. Deletions cut 5 bases from V and 0 bases from J, with 13 bases between. Germline CDR1 is SEHNR and CDR2 is FQNEAQ (reference sequence). CDR3 length equals 15 residues. Full variable domain (outside the CDR3, taken from reference TRBV7-9 and TRBJ2-5): DTGVSQNPRHKITKRGQNVTFRCDPISEHNRLYWYRQTLGQGPEFLTYFQNEAQLEKSRLLSDRFSAERPKGSFSTLEIQRTEQGDSAMYLCASSPLLGYQETQYFGPGTRLLVL.

CDR3 sequence reads: CASSLEREGGADTQYF. CDR3 DNA: TGTGCCAGCAGCTTGGAGCGGGAGGGAGGAGCAGATACGCAGTATTTT. V is TRBV5-4 and J is TRBJ2-3; 10 nucleotides line up with TRBD2. Losses at the gene ends were 0 bases for V and 4 bases for J; bases not matched to a gene: 5. CDR1 is SGHNT, CDR2 YYREEE, per germline (reference sequence). The CDR3 sequence is 16 residues long.

This clonotype was recorded a few times. The chain combines TRBV18 with TRBJ1-1; D ambiguous. CDR1 KGHSH and CDR2 LQKENI come from the germline V gene. This CDR3 has 14 residues. Between the trimmed V and J ends, which lost 2 bases and 0 bases, there was a span of 7 bases. The CDR3 nucleotides read TGTGCCAGCTCACCAACAGTCATGAACACTGAAGCTTTCTTT. Encoded protein: CASSPTVMNTEAFF.

This clonotype was seen a few times. This chain uses TRBV2 with TRBJ2-1; 9 bases line up with TRBD2. J was trimmed by 11 bases and V by 5 bases; bases with no gene match: 10. This CDR3 has 14 amino acids. Germline V gene data show CDR1 as SNHLY and CDR2 as FYNNEI. DNA for the CDR3: TGTGCCAGCAGTCCCACGGGGCGGGAGGGACAGCAGTTCTTC. It encodes CASSPTGREGQQFF.

This clonotype was detected ten times or more. This rearrangement joins TRBV11-2 to TRBJ2-1; a possible D gene is TRBD2 (5 bases). This CDR3 is built from 13 residues. Germline CDR1 and CDR2: SGHAT and FQNNGV. V was shortened by 5 bases and J by 6 bases, with 11 bases between the two germline ends. CDR3 bases: TGTGCCAGCAGCCCGGGGATCTCCAATGAGCAGTTCTTC. Translation: CASSPGISNEQFF.

This clonotype was counted a few times. The genes are TRBV20-1 and TRBJ2-3; D is undetermined. Germline V gives CDR1 DFQATT, CDR2 SNEGSKA (reference sequence). The CDR3 runs to 13 residues. V lost 5 bases, J lost 0 bases, and 9 bases lay in between. The CDR3 DNA reads TGCAGTGCTGCCTTCAGTAGCACAGATACGCAGTATTTT. It is translated as CSAAFSSTDTQYF.

The rearrangement joins TRBV6-1 to TRBJ2-4, with a weak D call TRBD2 (5 bases). This CDR3 region has 15 residues. Germline V gene sequence: CDR1 MNHNS, CDR2 SASEGT. V shed 1 base and J shed 0 bases, with 7 bases lying between them. This chain's CDR3 is CASSEGAGAKNIQYF. CDR3 nucleotides: TGTGCCAGCAGTGAAGGGGCGGGAGCCAAAAACATTCAGTACTTC.

This clonotype was seen only a few times. The chain couples TRBV6-2 or TRBV6-3 to TRBJ2-1; perhaps TRBD2 as D (6 bases). CDR3 size: 14 residues. Trimming shortened V by 6 bases and J by 8 bases, and 17 bases separated the two germline ends. CDR1 MNHEY and CDR2 SVGEGT come from the germline V gene. CDR3 protein: CASSSVASVYEQFF. CDR3 nucleotide sequence: TGTGCCAGCAGCTCGGTGGCTAGCGTCTATGAGCAGTTCTTC.

The chain employs TRBV5-1 and TRBJ1-2, with D possibly matching TRBD1 (6 bases). This CDR3 contains 14 residues. Trimming left V 4 bases short and J 6 bases short, with 16 bases between. CDR1 SGHRS and CDR2 YFSETQ come from the germline V gene. The DNA for the CDR3 is TGCGCCAGCAGCCCAGAGGGGGATTCCCATGGCTACACCTTC. This codes for CASSPEGDSHGYTF.

This rearrangement joins TRBV7-2 to TRBJ2-7; D not resolved. Deletions cut 2 bases from V and 3 bases from J, with 8 bases between. The germline gives CDR1 SGHTA, CDR2 FQGNSA. The CDR3 loop spans 13 amino acids. This chain's CDR3 is CASSLNTDYEQYF. DNA of the CDR3: TGTGCCAGCAGCTTAAATACGGACTACGAGCAGTACTTC.

The V call is TRBV10-3, the J call TRBJ1-4; 9 nucleotides match TRBD1. Germline V gene lookup returns CDR1 ENHRY and CDR2 SYGVKD. V lost 4 bases to trimming and J lost 3 bases; unmatched junction nucleotides: 3. The length of the CDR3 is 15 residues. The CDR3 coding sequence is TGTGCCATCAGTGGGACAGGGGTGGCTAATGAAAAACTGTTTTTT. This gives the protein CAISGTGVANEKLFF.

This clonotype was recorded many times. The rearrangement uses TRBV15 and TRBJ2-1, with TRBD2 identical over 7 bases. The junction had 4 bases not matched to a gene; V was cut back by 4 bases and J by 4 bases. From germline, CDR1 is LNHNV and CDR2 YYDKDF (reference sequence). The CDR3 runs to 14 residues. The CDR3 nucleotides read TGTGCCACCAGCATGGGGGGGGGATACAATGAGCAGTTCTTC. Its protein is CATSMGGGYNEQFF.

This clonotype was counted a few times. V is TRBV5-1 and J is TRBJ1-2; TRBD1 matches 12 bases. CDR3 length: 15 residues. Germline loops: CDR1 SGHRS, CDR2 YFSETQ. The junction had 7 bases not matched to a gene; V was cut back by 4 bases and J by 6 bases. The DNA for the CDR3 is TGCGCCAGCAGCGTCGCCGGGACAGGGGGCAATGGCTACACCTTC. It yields the protein CASSVAGTGGNGYTF.

This clonotype was observed a handful of times. The chain couples TRBV2 to TRBJ1-1; unclear D gene. V was pared by 7 bases and J by 4 bases, with 16 bases between. CDR1 and CDR2 (germline): SNHLY, FYNNEI. The CDR3 has 14 amino acids. This CDR3 is CASIIDTPSTEAFF. In nucleotides, the CDR3 is TGTGCCAGCATTATAGACACTCCGAGCACTGAAGCTTTCTTT.

This clonotype was counted at least ten times. The chain carries TRBV20-1 and TRBJ2-5, with no clear D. This CDR3 is 14 amino acids long. Trimming stripped 1 base from V and 1 base from J, with 10 bases between. Germline values: CDR1 DFQATT, CDR2 SNEGSKA (reference sequence). The CDR3 region is CSARVLAGQETQYF. CDR3 DNA sequence: TGCAGTGCTAGAGTCTTGGCAGGCCAAGAGACCCAGTACTTC.

V gene TRBV20-1 combines with J gene TRBJ2-5; 10 bases map to TRBD2. The length of the CDR3 is 16 residues. Germline-derived CDR1 and CDR2 are DFQATT and SNEGSKA (reference sequence). V dropped 3 bases and J dropped 6; count of bases not matched to a gene: 13. CDR3 DNA sequence: TGCAGTGCTAGCAGCCTGACGGGACTAGCGTTGCAGACCCAGTACTTC. Protein sequence: CSASSLTGLALQTQYF.

This chain uses TRBV20-1 with TRBJ2-3; 8 bases are a match to TRBD2. The germline V gene has CDR1 DFQATT and CDR2 SNEGSKA (reference sequence). Trimming at V came to 8 bases and at J to 0 bases, leaving 4 bases not matched to a gene. This CDR3 has 13 amino acids. As DNA, the CDR3 is TGCAGTTTTAAGCGGGAGAGCACAGATACGCAGTATTTT. This codes for CSFKRESTDTQYF.

This clonotype has more than one count but fewer than ten. This sequence joins TRBV5-1 and TRBJ2-1, with 10 positions matching TRBD2. CDR1 is SGHRS, CDR2 YFSETQ, per germline. V trimming: 1 base; J trimming: 8 bases; junction bases outside the gene matches: 3. The CDR3 loop spans 14 amino acids. The CDR3 DNA reads TGCGCCAGCAGCTTGACTAGCGGGGTCCATGAGCAGTTCTTC. Translated: CASSLTSGVHEQFF.

The rearrangement joins TRBV20-1 to TRBJ2-7, with TRBD2 matching 7 bases. The CDR3 has 14 residues. V was clipped by 6 bases and J by 4 bases; unmatched bases: 12. Germline V gives CDR1 DFQATT, CDR2 SNEGSKA (reference sequence). The CDR3 nucleotides are TGCAGTGCCGGGGAGGGACTATCCTATTACGAGCAGTACTTC. Translation: CSAGEGLSYYEQYF.

This chain connects TRBV7-9 to TRBJ2-1, with 11 nucleotides matching TRBD2. V trimming: 5 bases; J trimming: 3 bases; junction bases outside the gene matches: 3. The CDR3 covers 15 residues. Germline CDR1 reads SEHNR; CDR2 reads FQNEAQ (reference sequence). The CDR3 loop reads CASSRSGRVYNEQFF. CDR3 bases: TGTGCCAGCAGCCGTAGCGGGAGGGTCTACAATGAGCAGTTCTTC.

V and J are TRBV5-1 and TRBJ2-2, with unresolved D. The V end lost 1 base, the J end lost 4 bases, and 5 bases lay between the germline ends. This CDR3 region has 13 residues. Looked up from germline, CDR1 is SGHRS and CDR2 is YFSETQ. CDR3 sequence reads: CASSLKTTGELFF. CDR3 coding DNA: TGCGCCAGCAGCTTGAAGACCACCGGGGAGCTGTTTTTT.

This chain uses TRBV6-1 with TRBJ2-1, with TRBD2 identical over 10 bases. Germline V gene sequence: CDR1 MNHNS, CDR2 SASEGT. The V and J ends lost 6 bases and 3 bases, in that order; junction bases with no gene match: 11. The length of the CDR3 is 17 residues. CDR3 sequence: CASRRVAGGPLYNEQFF. For the CDR3, the DNA is TGTGCCAGCAGGAGGGTAGCGGGAGGACCTCTCTACAATGAGCAGTTCTTC.